This TCR beta chain appears in the sequencing data of a study of blood T cell repertoires in COVID-19 (TCRdb year 2020). Turning to the overall study: The collaborator samples originated in the United States, Italy and Spain and spanned the acute and convalescent phases of COVID-19. Samples were obtained from the ongoing ImmuneRACE study (first 160 participants) and from roughly 1,300 subjects provided by 6 global collaborators. A de-identified subject ID, COVID-19 status, age in years and sex were almost always included in the sample metadata. A freely available public database, intended as a resource for researchers studying the immune response to SARS-CoV-2, is where the repertoires were released. Where available, HLA class I and class II types were taken from metadata supplied by the sample provider and were not determined by assay-based typing. Subjects who had been exposed to COVID-19, were actively infected with it, or had recovered from it provided the deeply sampled blood TCRbeta repertoires that made up the dataset. The material from the prospective study consisted of cDNA or gDNA derived from T cells, B-cell-depleted T cells, or PBMCs.

TCRbeta CDR3 regions were amplified from genomic DNA by means of the immunoSEQ Assay, a bias-controlled multiplex PCR. The source study handled its data this way. Nucleated cell counts per sample were estimated from amplification of reference gene primers within the assay. To quantify the absolute abundance of each unique TCRbeta CDR3 rearrangement, sequence reads were collapsed and filtered. For each sample, productive Simpson clonality was calculated by taking the square root of Simpson's diversity index across productive rearrangements. Sourced from immuneACCESS, this table was stored by TCRdb with only in-frame sequences that have V and J called. A share of the clones is absent; for the studies checked, an unresolved V gene accounts for under half, and the remainder has no known explanation. That table is the source of V, J and clone size, and D and trimming were worked out from the DNA. For this sample the table gives a few hundred thousand clones, of which about 89% were detected only once. Approximately 0.94% of the sample belongs to the ten largest clones.

This clone was counted a single time. Its antigen is still unknown. Per-base quality was not reported, and no clone a single base away is much larger than it. Study-level results and caveats: The amount of clinical and demographic metadata varied by source and participant and was provided uncurated.

At the junction V is shortened by 11 bases and J by 2 bases; bases outside the gene matches: 6. Reading from cysteine to phenylalanine, the CDR3 counts 13 amino acids. Just CDR3 DNA is preserved here, 39 bases in frame from base 1. Taken from the germline V gene, the CDR1 and CDR2 loops are MNHEY and SVGAGI. Another Seattle source contributed samples from volunteer blood donors who had recovered from COVID-19. The collaborating institutions used their own protocols to collect whole blood in K2EDTA tubes. For TCRbeta analysis, collaborators shipped samples in one of three forms: frozen whole blood, isolated PBMCs, or DNA extracted from either of those sample types.

Sequencing was performed on peripheral blood. The V and J genes are TRBV6-5 and TRBJ2-1, and TRBD1 matches 7 of the central bases. This receptor was taken from a woman in her thirties or forties who had recovered from COVID-19. CDR3 reads: CAARQGTYNEQFF. The DNA sequence follows: TGTGCCGCCAGACAGGGTACCTACAATGAGCAGTTCTTC.